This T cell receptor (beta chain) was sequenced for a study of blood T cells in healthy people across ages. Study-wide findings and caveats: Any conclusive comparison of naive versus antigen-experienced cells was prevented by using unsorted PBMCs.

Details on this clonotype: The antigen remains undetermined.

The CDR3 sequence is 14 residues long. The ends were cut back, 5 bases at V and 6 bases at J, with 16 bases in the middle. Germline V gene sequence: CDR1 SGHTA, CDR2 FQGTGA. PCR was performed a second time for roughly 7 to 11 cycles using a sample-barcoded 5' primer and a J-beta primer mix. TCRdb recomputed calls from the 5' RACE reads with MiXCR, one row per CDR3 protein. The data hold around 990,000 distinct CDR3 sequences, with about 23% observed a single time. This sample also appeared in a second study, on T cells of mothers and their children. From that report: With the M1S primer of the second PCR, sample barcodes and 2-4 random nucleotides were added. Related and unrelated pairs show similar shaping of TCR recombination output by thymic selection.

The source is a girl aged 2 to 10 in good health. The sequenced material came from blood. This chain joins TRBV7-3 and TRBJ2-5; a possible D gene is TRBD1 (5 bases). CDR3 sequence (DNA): TGTGCCAGCAGCCAAGGTGGGGCGTCGAAGACCCAGTACTTC. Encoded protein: CASSQGGASKTQYF.